One and the same sample provided the 30 T cell receptor beta chains below, sequenced in a study of OX40 agonist ivuxolimab in advanced cancers. The table came from immunoSEQ multiplex PCR; TCRdb's copy has only in-frame clones and leaves some out. The sample holds tens of thousands of clones, around 80% seen once. The sample here was CD4+ or CD8+ T cells sorted from blood, taken in a trial of the OX40 agonist ivuxolimab. All receptors come from an adult with an advanced solid tumor such as melanoma, head and neck, liver or kidney cancer.

This chain links TRBV27 with TRBJ1-3, with 7 bases fitting TRBD1. The CDR3 extends over 15 amino acids. Unmatched junction bases numbered 5, after V lost 6 bases and J lost 0 bases. Germline CDR1 reads MNHEY; CDR2 reads SMNVEV (reference sequence). The CDR3 region has the DNA TGTGCCAGCAGCAACACAGGGGCCTCTGGAAACACCATATATTTT. This gives the protein CASSNTGASGNTIYF.

The V and J genes are TRBV5-1 and TRBJ1-5; D remains unclear. Germline lookup yields CDR1 SGHRS and CDR2 YFSETQ. CDR3 size: 13 residues. Trimming removed 0 bases from V and 7 bases from J, with 8 bases in between. CDR3 in amino acids: CASSLEGYQPQHF. The CDR3 bases are TGCGCCAGCAGCTTGGAAGGGTACCAGCCCCAGCATTTT.

The count of this clone is one. The chain is built from TRBV11-3 and TRBJ1-4; TRBD1 matches at 8 bases. This CDR3 comprises 15 residues. Per the germline V gene, CDR1 is SGHNT and CDR2 is YENEEA. V lost 4 bases and J lost 6; bases outside the gene matches: 7. The CDR3 DNA is TGTGCCAGCAGCTGGATGACAGGGGAAGATGAAAAACTGTTTTTT. Protein: CASSWMTGEDEKLFF.

The genes are TRBV5-8 and TRBJ1-4; D unclear. CDR3 length: 13 amino acids. Trimming left V 2 bases short and J 4 bases short, with 6 bases between. Germline loops: CDR1 SGHTS, CDR2 YDEGEE. As DNA, the CDR3 is TGTGCCAGCAGCTTCGGGGTTAATGAAAAACTGTTTTTT. It translates to CASSFGVNEKLFF.

The chain links TRBV5-8 to TRBJ2-3, with a weak D call TRBD2 (5 bases). V lost 4 bases and J lost 0, with 15 bases in between. Germline CDR1 SGHTS, CDR2 YDEGEE. The CDR3 length is 16 residues. CDR3 nucleotide sequence: TGTGCCAGCAGCGGAGGAGATGTCCGTAGCACAGATACGCAGTATTTT. Translated: CASSGGDVRSTDTQYF. The entire variable domain, with the rest obtained from reference TRBV5-8 and TRBJ2-3, is as follows: EAGVTQSPTHLIKTRGQQATLRCSPISGHTSVYWYQQALGLGLQFLLWYDEGEERNRGNFPPRFSGRQFPNYSSELNVNALELEDSALYLCASSGGDVRSTDTQYFGPGTRLTVL.

The rearrangement uses TRBV29-1 and TRBJ2-5; D is tentatively TRBD1 or TRBD2 (5 bases each). This CDR3 is built from 12 residues. In germline, CDR1 is SQVTM, CDR2 ANQGSEA. V gave up 4 bases and J gave up 5 bases, with 11 bases separating them. CDR3 coding DNA: TGCAGCGTTGTTCGGGGCGACGAGACCCAGTACTTC. It yields the protein CSVVRGDETQYF.

The V gene is TRBV5-1, the J gene TRBJ1-1; 9 positions agree with TRBD1. This CDR3 is 14 amino acids long. V gave up 4 bases and J gave up 5 bases; unmatched junction bases: 6. From germline, CDR1 is SGHRS and CDR2 YFSETQ. The CDR3 protein is CASSSNRGHTEAFF. For the CDR3, the DNA is TGCGCCAGCAGCAGTAACAGGGGGCATACTGAAGCTTTCTTT.

The chain couples TRBV7-6 to TRBJ2-2; 9 nucleotides match TRBD2. The CDR3 is made up of 17 amino acids. V trimming: 6 bases; J trimming: 3 bases; junction bases outside the gene matches: 11. Germline loops: CDR1 SGHVS, CDR2 FNYEAQ. CDR3 sequence reads: CASSYPGVAGDTGELFF. The CDR3 DNA follows: TGTGCCAGCAGTTACCCCGGGGTAGCGGGAGACACCGGGGAGCTGTTTTTT.

The J gene is TRBJ2-1, the V gene TRBV6-6, with a weak D call TRBD2 (6 bases). The germline CDR1 and CDR2 sequences are MNHNY and SVGAGI (reference sequence). Between the trimmed V and J ends, which lost 2 bases and 8 bases, there was a span of 13 bases. This CDR3 comprises 14 residues. CDR3 DNA sequence: TGTGCCAGCAGTTACCCCATGCGGGACTATGAGCAGTTCTTC. Translation gives CASSYPMRDYEQFF.

This clone was seen just once. V is TRBV7-2 and J is TRBJ2-1, with 8 bases aligning to TRBD2. CDR3 length: 16 amino acids. Germline trimming cut 2 bases from V and 4 bases from J; bases unmatched to any gene: 7. Germline V lookup: CDR1 SGHTA, CDR2 FQGNSA. The CDR3 nucleotides read TGTGCCAGCAGCTTATTAATCACTAGCGGATACAATGAGCAGTTCTTC. Translated, it gives CASSLLITSGYNEQFF.

The gene calls are TRBV11-2 and TRBJ1-1; D not certain. V was cut by 5 bases and J by 5 bases, with 18 bases left in between. This CDR3 is 15 amino acids long. In germline, CDR1 is SGHAT, CDR2 FQNNGV. Here the CDR3 DNA reads TGTGCCAGCAGCACGTTTTCGAGGTTAGGTACTGAAGCTTTCTTT. Translation gives CASSTFSRLGTEAFF.

Of note for this clone: The junction departs from germline at one end; a sequencing error may be responsible. Other nucleotide sequences in the sample specify the same CDR3. The chain employs TRBV6-4 and TRBJ2-7; D possibly corresponds to TRBD1 (7 bases). This CDR3 has 15 residues. Germline loops: CDR1 MRHNA, CDR2 SNTAGT. The CDR3 protein is CASSDRAGSSYEQYF. The CDR3 bases are TGCGCCAGCAGTGACAGGGCGGGGAGCTCCTACGAGCAGTACTTC.

This chain uses TRBV14 with TRBJ2-7, with D unresolved. The CDR3 covers 12 residues. V was shortened by 2 bases and J by 5 bases, with 7 bases between the two germline ends. Per the germline V gene, CDR1 is SGHDN and CDR2 is FVKESK. CDR3 in DNA: TGTGCCAGCAGCCAACTGCGTCACGAGCAGTACTTC. It encodes CASSQLRHEQYF.

The V and J genes are TRBV2 and TRBJ1-1; no firm D call. Germline CDR1 is SNHLY and CDR2 is FYNNEI. Trimming pared 5 bases from V and 1 base from J, leaving 11 bases between. The CDR3 has 14 residues. In nucleotides, the CDR3 is TGTGCCAGCAGTAGGGCGACACAGAACACTGAAGCTTTCTTT. Its translation: CASSRATQNTEAFF. Filled out from reference TRBV2 and TRBJ1-1, the complete variable domain reads EPEVTQTPSHQVTQMGQEVILRCVPISNHLYFYWYRQILGQKVEFLVSFYNNEISEKSEIFDDQFSVERPDGSNFTLKIRSTKLEDSAMYFCASSRATQNTEAFFGQGTRLTVV.

The chain employs TRBV7-6 and TRBJ1-4; D gene unclear. Trimming pared 5 bases from V and 6 bases from J, leaving 16 bases between. Germline V gene data show CDR1 as SGHVS and CDR2 as FNYEAQ. CDR3 length equals 15 residues. CDR3 region: CASSPNGNTYEKLFF. DNA of the CDR3: TGTGCCAGCAGCCCCAACGGGAACACTTATGAAAAACTGTTTTTT.

This clone was detected only once. The rearrangement links TRBV13 to TRBJ2-3; 11 bases are shared with TRBD2. J lost 3 bases, V lost 5 bases, and 7 bases had no gene match. CDR1 is PRHDT and CDR2 is FYEKMQ in the germline V gene (reference sequence). The CDR3 contains 16 residues. CDR3 residues: CASSPVAGGGTDTQYF. The CDR3 DNA sequence: TGTGCCAGCAGCCCCGTAGCGGGAGGGGGAACAGATACGCAGTATTTT. Together with reference TRBV13 and TRBJ2-3, the CDR3 gives the full variable domain: AAGVIQSPRHLIKEKRETATLKCYPIPRHDTVYWYQQGPGQDPQFLISFYEKMQSDKGSIPDRFSAQQFSDYHSELNMSSLELGDSALYFCASSPVAGGGTDTQYFGPGTRLTVL.

The V and J genes are TRBV5-3 and TRBJ1-1; D uncertain. Being an ORF, TRBV5-3 has a function that is uncertain. The CDR3 is made up of 15 amino acids. The germline V and J ends were trimmed by 6 bases and 1 base, with 16 bases remaining between them. The CDR3 loop is CARTPWHIQNTEAFF. CDR3 bases: TGTGCCAGAACCCCCTGGCACATTCAGAACACTGAAGCTTTCTTT.

This sequence joins TRBV19 and TRBJ2-1, with D perhaps matching TRBD2 (5 bases). From germline, CDR1 is LNHDA and CDR2 SQIVND (reference sequence). The CDR3 has 16 residues. Trimming stripped 0 bases from V and 4 bases from J, with 13 bases between. The CDR3 nucleotides are TGTGCCAGTAGTATAGAGTATACGGGCGGGTACAATGAGCAGTTCTTC. It codes for CASSIEYTGGYNEQFF. Filled out from reference TRBV19 and TRBJ2-1, the complete variable domain reads DGGITQSPKYLFRKEGQNVTLSCEQNLNHDAMYWYRQDPGQGLRLIYYSQIVNDFQKGDIAEGYSVSREKKESFPLTVTSAQKNPTAFYLCASSIEYTGGYNEQFFGPGTRLTVL.

The V call is TRBV5-1, the J call TRBJ1-5; D is unclear. The CDR3 contains 15 residues. The V end lost 0 bases, the J end lost 0 bases, and 7 bases lay between the germline ends. Germline values: CDR1 SGHRS, CDR2 YFSETQ. CDR3 sequence reads: CASSLGVNSNQPQHF. The CDR3 DNA reads as TGCGCCAGCAGCTTGGGGGTAAATAGCAATCAGCCCCAGCATTTT.

This rearrangement joins TRBV5-1 to TRBJ2-7; 9 bases align to TRBD1. CDR1 and CDR2 (germline): SGHRS, YFSETQ. The CDR3 sequence is 14 residues long. V lost 5 bases and J lost 4; bases outside the gene matches: 7. CDR3 region: CASSFGQGKYEQYV. DNA for the CDR3: TGCGCCAGCAGTTTTGGACAGGGGAAGTACGAGCAGTACGTC.

The V and J genes are TRBV6-1 and TRBJ1-1; TRBD1 is a possible D gene (6 bases). This CDR3 contains 13 residues. Per germline, CDR1 MNHNS and CDR2 SASEGT. The V and J ends lost 1 base and 4 bases respectively, with 7 bases between them. Written as DNA, the CDR3 is TGTGCCAGCAGTGAAGGCAGGGGCACTGAAGCTTTCTTT. Translating gives CASSEGRGTEAFF.

V usage is TRBV6-6 and J usage is TRBJ2-7, with 8 nucleotides matching TRBD2. This CDR3 comprises 14 residues. V was pared by 4 bases and J by 3 bases, with 5 bases of the junction left unmatched. Germline CDR1 reads MNHNY; CDR2 reads SVGAGI (reference sequence). The CDR3 bases are TGTGCCAGCAGTTCTGCGGGAGGAAACTACGAGCAGTACGTC. Translated: CASSSAGGNYEQYV.

The chain recombines TRBV6-5 with TRBJ2-7; D gene unclear. The CDR3 contains 13 residues. The germline V gene has CDR1 MNHEY and CDR2 SVGAGI. Trimming took off 4 bases at V and 2 bases at J, with 9 bases between the two ends. CDR3: CASSSGTPYEQYF. The CDR3 DNA follows: TGTGCCAGCAGTTCCGGCACCCCCTACGAGCAGTACTTC.

By share, this clone counts as medium-sized. The rearrangement links TRBV30 to TRBJ1-5; no reliable D call. CDR1 is GTSNPN, CDR2 SVGIG, per germline (reference sequence). The CDR3 extends over 13 amino acids. Trimming removed 3 bases at V and 5 bases at J, with 11 bases between. The CDR3 is CAWSYDNYQPQHF. In nucleotides, the CDR3 is TGTGCCTGGAGCTACGACAATTATCAGCCCCAGCATTTT. The complete variable domain, with remaining parts taken from reference TRBV30 and TRBJ1-5, reads SQTIHQWPATLVQPVGSPLSLECTVEGTSNPNLYWYRQAAGRGLQLLFYSVGIGQISSEVPQNLSASRPQDRQFILSSKKLLLSDSGFYLCAWSYDNYQPQHFGDGTRLSIL.

This chain links TRBV19 with TRBJ1-2; D might be TRBD1 (5 bases). This CDR3 has 11 amino acids. V lost 10 bases and J 4 bases, leaving 10 bases between the germline ends. Germline V gene data show CDR1 as LNHDA and CDR2 as SQIVND (reference sequence). The DNA of the CDR3 is TGTGCCATCTGGACATCCTATGGCTACACCTTC. This codes for CAIWTSYGYTF.

V gene TRBV28 combines with J gene TRBJ1-1, with 7 bases lining up with TRBD1. The germline V gene encodes CDR1 MDHEN and CDR2 SYDVKM. Trimming took 3 bases from V and 3 from J; bases not matched to a gene: 4. The CDR3 runs 14 residues. The CDR3, as DNA: TGTGCCAGCAGTTTGTCAGGGGGGCACACTGAAGCTTTCTTT. Translating it yields CASSLSGGHTEAFF.

This clone is a singleton in its sample. The rearrangement links TRBV29-1 to TRBJ1-1; D is possibly TRBD1 (6 bases). V lost 7 bases and J lost 4, with 16 bases in between. CDR1 and CDR2 from the germline V gene are SQVTM and ANQGSEA. The CDR3 consists of 13 residues. DNA of the CDR3: TGCAGCGCTTGGGCGACAGGAGGCACTGAAGCTTTCTTT. It translates to CSAWATGGTEAFF.

The chain uses TRBV30 and TRBJ2-3; the match to TRBD1 covers 9 bases. The CDR3 sequence is 15 residues long. CDR1 and CDR2 (germline): GTSNPN, SVGIG (reference sequence). V lost 6 bases to trimming and J lost 4 bases; unmatched junction nucleotides: 11. As DNA, the CDR3 is TGTGCCTGCCCGGGGGACAGGGTTCGCCCAGATACGCAGTATTTT. Protein sequence: CACPGDRVRPDTQYF.

Turning to this clone: One junction end disagrees with the germline gene, perhaps due to a read error. The chain employs TRBV7-7 and TRBJ2-5; weak D call: TRBD1 (5 bases). This CDR3 spans 14 amino acids. Germline CDR1 is SSHAT and CDR2 is FNYEAQ (reference sequence). The CDR3 sequence: CASSPRTPREAQYF. CDR3 coding DNA: TGTGCTAGCAGCCCTCGGACACCAAGAGAGGCCCAGTACTTC.

The chain links TRBV13 to TRBJ1-2; D not certain. Germline-derived CDR1 and CDR2 are PRHDT and FYEKMQ (reference sequence). V was trimmed by 5 bases and J by 5 bases, leaving 12 bases between them. The length of the CDR3 is 13 residues. CDR3 DNA sequence: TGTGCCAGCAGCACAACGGGTGTGTATGGCTACACCTTC. This translates into CASSTTGVYGYTF.